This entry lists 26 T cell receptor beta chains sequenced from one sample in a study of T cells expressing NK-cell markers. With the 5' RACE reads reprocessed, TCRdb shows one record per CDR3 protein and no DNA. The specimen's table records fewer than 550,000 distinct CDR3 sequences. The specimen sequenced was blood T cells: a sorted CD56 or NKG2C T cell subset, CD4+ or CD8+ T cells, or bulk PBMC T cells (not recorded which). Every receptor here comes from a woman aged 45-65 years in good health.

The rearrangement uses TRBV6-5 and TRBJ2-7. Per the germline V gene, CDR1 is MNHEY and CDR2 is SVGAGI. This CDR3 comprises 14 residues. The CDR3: CASRDVIDSYEQYF.

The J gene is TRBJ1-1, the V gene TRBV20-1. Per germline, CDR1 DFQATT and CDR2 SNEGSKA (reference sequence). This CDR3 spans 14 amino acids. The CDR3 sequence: CSASDTQGHTEAFF.

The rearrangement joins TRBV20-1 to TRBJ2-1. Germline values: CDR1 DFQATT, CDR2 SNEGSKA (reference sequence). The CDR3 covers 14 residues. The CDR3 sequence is CSARDPGGIDEQFF.

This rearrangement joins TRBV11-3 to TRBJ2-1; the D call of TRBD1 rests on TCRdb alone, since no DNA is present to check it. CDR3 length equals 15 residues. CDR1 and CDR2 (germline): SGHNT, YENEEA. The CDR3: CATQKGYGSYNEQFF.

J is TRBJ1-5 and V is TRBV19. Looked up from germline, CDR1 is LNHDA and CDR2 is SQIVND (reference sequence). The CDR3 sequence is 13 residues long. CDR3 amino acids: CASRAEGGQPQHF.

This CDR3 reads CASSAGTGKNIQYF. The chain carries TRBV7-8 and TRBJ2-4; without DNA, the TCRdb call of TRBD1 cannot be checked. Germline assignment: CDR1 SGHVS and CDR2 FQNEAQ. The CDR3 is 14 amino acids.

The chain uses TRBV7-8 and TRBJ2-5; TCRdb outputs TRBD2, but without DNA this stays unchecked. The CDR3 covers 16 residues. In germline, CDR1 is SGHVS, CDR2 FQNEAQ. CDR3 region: CASSLQETSGSRAQYF. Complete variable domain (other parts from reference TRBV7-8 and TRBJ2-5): GAGVSQSPRYKVAKRGQDVALRCDPISGHVSLFWYQQALGQGPEFLTYFQNEAQLDKSGLPSDRFFAERPEGSVSTLKIQRTQQEDSAVYLCASSLQETSGSRAQYFGPGTRLLVL.

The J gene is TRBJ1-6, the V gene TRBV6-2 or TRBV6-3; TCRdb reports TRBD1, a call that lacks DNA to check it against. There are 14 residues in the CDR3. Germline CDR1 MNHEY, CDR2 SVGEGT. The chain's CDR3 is CASSTGTTNSPLHF.

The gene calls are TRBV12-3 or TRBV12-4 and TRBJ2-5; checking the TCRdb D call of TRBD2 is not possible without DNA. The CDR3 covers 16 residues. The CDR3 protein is CASSLGLSGKQETQYF.

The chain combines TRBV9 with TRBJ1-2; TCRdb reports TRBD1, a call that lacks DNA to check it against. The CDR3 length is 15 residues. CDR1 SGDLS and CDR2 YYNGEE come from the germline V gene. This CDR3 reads CASSVGTGASYGYTF.

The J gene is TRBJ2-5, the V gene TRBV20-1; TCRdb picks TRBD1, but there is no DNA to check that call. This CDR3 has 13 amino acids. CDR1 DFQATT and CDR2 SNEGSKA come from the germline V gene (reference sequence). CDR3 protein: CSATGRTGETQYF.

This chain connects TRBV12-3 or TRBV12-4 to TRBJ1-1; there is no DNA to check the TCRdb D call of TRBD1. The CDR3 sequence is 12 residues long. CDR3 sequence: CASSLVGGTAFF.

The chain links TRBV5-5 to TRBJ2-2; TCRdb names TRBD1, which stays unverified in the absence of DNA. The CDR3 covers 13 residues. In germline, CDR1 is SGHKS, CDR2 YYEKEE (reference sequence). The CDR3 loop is CASWTGLTGELFF.

Here the CDR3 reads CASSLSGERTGELFF. This rearrangement joins TRBV5-1 to TRBJ2-2; no DNA is available, so the TRBD2 call from TCRdb remains unchecked. CDR1 and CDR2 (germline): SGHRS, YFSETQ. The CDR3 length is 15 residues.

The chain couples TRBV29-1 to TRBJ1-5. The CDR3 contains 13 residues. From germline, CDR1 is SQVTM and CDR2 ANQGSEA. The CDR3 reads CSAQTNIDQPQHF.

This chain's CDR3 is CASSRGQGAFGYGYTF. The chain links TRBV6-5 to TRBJ1-2; the D call from TCRdb, TRBD1, cannot be confirmed without DNA. Germline CDR1 reads MNHEY; CDR2 reads SVGAGI. This CDR3 spans 16 amino acids.

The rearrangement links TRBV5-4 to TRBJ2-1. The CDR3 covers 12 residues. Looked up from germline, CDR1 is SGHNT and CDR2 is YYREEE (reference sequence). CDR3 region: CASSRGSYEQFF. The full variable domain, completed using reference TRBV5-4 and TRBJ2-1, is ETGVTQSPTHLIKTRGQQVTLRCSSQSGHNTVSWYQQALGQGPQFIFQYYREEENGRGNFPPRFSGLQFPNYSSELNVNALELDDSALYLCASSRGSYEQFFGPGTRLTVL.

CDR3 in amino acids: CASSPRGGRSGANVLTF. V is TRBV11-3 and J is TRBJ2-6; absent DNA, TCRdb's TRBD1 call cannot be checked. Germline CDR1 is SGHNT and CDR2 is YENEEA. The CDR3 spans 17 residues.

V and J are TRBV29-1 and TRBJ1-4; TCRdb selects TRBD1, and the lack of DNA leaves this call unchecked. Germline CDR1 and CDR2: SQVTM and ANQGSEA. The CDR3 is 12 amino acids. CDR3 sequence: CSAERGSNKLFF.

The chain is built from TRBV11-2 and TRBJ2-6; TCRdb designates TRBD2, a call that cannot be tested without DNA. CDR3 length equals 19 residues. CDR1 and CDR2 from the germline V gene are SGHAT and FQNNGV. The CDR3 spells CASSLVLAGAQRGANVLTF.

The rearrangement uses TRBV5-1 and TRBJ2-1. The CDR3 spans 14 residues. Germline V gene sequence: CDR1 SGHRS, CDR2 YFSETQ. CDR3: CASSEGGRIDEQFF.

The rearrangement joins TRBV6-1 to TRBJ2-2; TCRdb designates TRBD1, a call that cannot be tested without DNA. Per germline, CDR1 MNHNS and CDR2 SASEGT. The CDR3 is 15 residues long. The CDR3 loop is CASTPVGGSTGELFF.

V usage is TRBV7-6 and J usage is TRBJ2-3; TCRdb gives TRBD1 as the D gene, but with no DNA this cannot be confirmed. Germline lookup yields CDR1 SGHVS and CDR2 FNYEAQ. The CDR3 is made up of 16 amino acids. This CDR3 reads CASSLLSGRTTDTQYF.

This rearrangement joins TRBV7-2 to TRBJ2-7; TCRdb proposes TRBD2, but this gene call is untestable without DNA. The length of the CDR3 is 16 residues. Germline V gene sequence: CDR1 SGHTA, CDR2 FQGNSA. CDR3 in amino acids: CASSLEGSGTPYEQYF.

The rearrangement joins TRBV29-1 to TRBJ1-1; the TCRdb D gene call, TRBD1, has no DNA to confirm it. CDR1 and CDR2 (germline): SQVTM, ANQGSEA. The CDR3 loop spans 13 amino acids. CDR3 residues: CSANGRQGLAAFF.

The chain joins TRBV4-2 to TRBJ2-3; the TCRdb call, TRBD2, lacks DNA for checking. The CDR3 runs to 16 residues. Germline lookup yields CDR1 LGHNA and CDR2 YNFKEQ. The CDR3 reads CASSQGTSESTDTQYF.